The 21 T cell receptor beta chains below come from one sample, sequenced in a study of blood T cell repertoires in COVID-19. Sequencing was performed with immunoSEQ multiplex PCR; in TCRdb, only in-frame clones are kept and a portion is missing. The sample lists some 290,000 clones; roughly 90% were seen once. Sequencing was carried out using peripheral blood. The source of these receptors is a woman aged 25 to 45 with COVID-19, enrolled during active disease.

The chain has TRBV10-3 and TRBJ2-3, with TRBD1 matching 7 bases. Per the germline V gene, CDR1 is ENHRY and CDR2 is SYGVKD. The CDR3 is 17 amino acids. V trimming: 3 bases; J trimming: 4 bases; junction bases outside the gene matches: 13. The CDR3 loop is CAISDTAGTALSDTQYF. The CDR3, as DNA: TGTGCCATCAGTGACACCGCCGGGACAGCCCTCTCAGATACGCAGTATTTT.

This clone was recorded only once. This chain links TRBV10-3 with TRBJ1-1, with 7 bases identical to TRBD1. This CDR3 contains 13 residues. Per the germline V gene, CDR1 is ENHRY and CDR2 is SYGVKD. The CDR3 DNA follows: TGTGCTCACCAAGGGACAGAAAACACTGAAGCTTTCTTT. The encoded protein is CAHQGTENTEAFF.

The chain combines TRBV28 with TRBJ2-2; a weak D match, TRBD2 (5 bases). The CDR3 totals 12 residues. Germline CDR1 and CDR2: MDHEN and SYDVKM. V lost 4 bases and J lost 13, with 13 bases in between. The chain's CDR3 is CASSYRVRGLFF. The DNA of the CDR3 is TGTGCCAGCAGTTATAGGGTTCGGGGGCTGTTTTTT.

The rearrangement links TRBV11-2 to TRBJ2-7; maybe TRBD2 (6 bases). Germline V lookup: CDR1 SGHAT, CDR2 FQNNGV. Trimming took 1 base from V and 3 from J, leaving 10 bases between them. The CDR3 loop spans 14 amino acids. The chain's CDR3 is CASSLGGGVYEQYF. In nucleotides, the CDR3 is TGTGCCAGCAGCTTAGGTGGCGGGGTCTACGAGCAGTACTTC.

The chain combines TRBV27 with TRBJ2-7; 7 bases are shared with TRBD2. Trimming removed 5 bases from V and 2 bases from J; junction bases left unmatched: 12. This CDR3 has 16 residues. Per germline, CDR1 MNHEY and CDR2 SMNVEV (reference sequence). The CDR3 reads CASSPTLAEGAYEQYF. The CDR3 nucleotides read TGTGCCAGCAGTCCTACTCTAGCGGAGGGAGCCTACGAGCAGTACTTC.

The gene calls are TRBV5-1 and TRBJ2-1, with 11 bases fitting TRBD2. J gave up 4 bases and V 4 bases, and 13 bases lay outside the gene matches. CDR1 and CDR2 (germline): SGHRS, YFSETQ. The CDR3 is made up of 18 amino acids. In DNA form, the CDR3 reads TGCGCCAGCAGCAAGGTCGGGAGGACTAGCGGGCCATACAATGAGCAGTTCTTC. The encoded protein is CASSKVGRTSGPYNEQFF. Full variable domain (rest looked up from reference TRBV5-1 and TRBJ2-1): KAGVTQTPRYLIKTRGQQVTLSCSPISGHRSVSWYQQTPGQGLQFLFEYFSETQRNKGNFPGRFSGRQFSNSRSEMNVSTLELGDSALYLCASSKVGRTSGPYNEQFFGPGTRLTVL.

CDR3 residues: CASSLGTGITEAFF. In DNA form, the CDR3 reads TGTGCCAGCAGCTTAGGGACAGGTATCACTGAAGCTTTCTTT. The chain joins TRBV11-3 to TRBJ1-1; 7 nucleotides align to TRBD1. Germline trimming cut 1 base from V and 4 bases from J; bases unmatched to any gene: 3. CDR3 length: 14 amino acids. CDR1 SGHNT and CDR2 YENEEA come from the germline V gene. Full variable domain (rest looked up from reference TRBV11-3 and TRBJ1-1): EAGVVQSPRYKIIEKKQPVAFWCNPISGHNTLYWYLQNLGQGPELLIRYENEEAVDDSQLPKDRFSAERLKGVDSTLKIQPAELGDSAVYLCASSLGTGITEAFFGQGTRLTVV.

The genes are TRBV19 and TRBJ2-2; D is unresolved. The V end was cut by 0 bases, the J end by 4 bases, with 9 bases between. CDR3 length: 15 amino acids. Germline-derived CDR1 and CDR2 are LNHDA and SQIVND (reference sequence). CDR3 loop: CASSIEPVRTGELFF. For the CDR3, the DNA is TGTGCCAGTAGTATAGAGCCAGTTCGCACCGGGGAGCTGTTTTTT.

In the case of this clone: The same CDR3 can be traced to other DNA sequences in this sample. The J gene is TRBJ1-5, the V gene TRBV9; a weak D match, TRBD1 (6 bases). The ends were cut back, 0 bases at V and 4 bases at J, with 8 bases in the middle. The germline CDR1 and CDR2 sequences are SGDLS and YYNGEE. This CDR3 is 14 amino acids long. The chain's CDR3 is CASSVGGGNQPQHF. The CDR3 DNA sequence: TGTGCCAGCAGCGTAGGAGGGGGAAATCAGCCCCAGCATTTT.

The J gene is TRBJ2-3, the V gene TRBV7-8, with D possibly TRBD2 on 6 matching bases. The germline V and J ends were trimmed by 2 bases and 1 base, with 10 bases remaining between them. The CDR3 is 15 amino acids. Germline values: CDR1 SGHVS, CDR2 FQNEAQ. CDR3 in DNA: TGTGCCAGCAGCTTATTCCAGCGGGGCACAGATACGCAGTATTTT. It codes for CASSLFQRGTDTQYF.

V is TRBV4-2 and J is TRBJ2-7; 11 bases align to TRBD1. J was trimmed by 3 bases and V by 0 bases; bases with no gene match: 4. CDR3 length: 16 residues. In germline, CDR1 is LGHNA, CDR2 YNFKEQ. CDR3 residues: CASSQEEGTGGYEQYF. For the CDR3, the DNA is TGTGCCAGCAGCCAAGAGGAAGGGACAGGGGGCTACGAGCAGTACTTC.

DNA for the CDR3: TGTGCCACCCGGGGGGCGGGTGGCTATGGCTACACCTTC. It is translated as CATRGAGGYGYTF. This sequence joins TRBV24-1 and TRBJ1-2; perhaps TRBD1 as D (6 bases). The V and J ends lost 9 bases and 4 bases respectively, with 14 bases between them. Germline CDR1 reads KGHDR; CDR2 reads SFDVKD. The CDR3 extends over 13 amino acids.

This sequence joins TRBV7-9 and TRBJ2-3; a possible D gene is TRBD2 (5 bases). Germline V lookup: CDR1 SEHNR, CDR2 FQNEAQ (reference sequence). V lost 1 base to trimming and J lost 2 bases, with 7 bases between them. This CDR3 comprises 14 residues. The CDR3 coding sequence is TGTGCCAGCAGCTTAGACGGGAACACAGATACGCAGTATTTT. This translates into CASSLDGNTDTQYF.

The V call is TRBV20-1, the J call TRBJ2-7; 8 bases map to TRBD1. Trimming removed 3 bases from V and 6 bases from J; junction bases left unmatched: 4. CDR3 length equals 12 residues. Germline lookup yields CDR1 DFQATT and CDR2 SNEGSKA (reference sequence). CDR3 nucleotides: TGCAGTGCTAGTCTAACAGGGGGCGAGCAGTACTTC. The encoded protein is CSASLTGGEQYF.

V is TRBV19 and J is TRBJ1-1; 10 nucleotides line up with TRBD1. Per the germline V gene, CDR1 is LNHDA and CDR2 is SQIVND (reference sequence). V was pared by 5 bases and J by 1 base, with 1 base of the junction left unmatched. CDR3 size: 14 residues. CDR3 region: CASSWTGGNTEAFF. DNA for the CDR3: TGTGCCAGTAGTTGGACAGGGGGGAACACTGAAGCTTTCTTT.

In its sample, this clone was seen once. CDR3 nucleotides: TGTGCCAGCTCACCTGGGACACTCTACGAGCAGTACTTC. Amino acid sequence: CASSPGTLYEQYF. The rearrangement joins TRBV18 to TRBJ2-7; possible D gene TRBD1, 6 bases. There are 13 residues in the CDR3. Germline CDR1 KGHSH, CDR2 LQKENI. The germline V and J ends were trimmed by 3 bases and 3 bases, with 9 bases remaining between them.

V gene TRBV30 combines with J gene TRBJ1-4; no definite D call. Looked up from germline, CDR1 is GTSNPN and CDR2 is SVGIG (reference sequence). This CDR3 has 13 residues. V was shortened by 3 bases and J by 0 bases, with 5 bases between the two germline ends. The DNA for the CDR3 is TGTGCCTGGAGGCGGACAACTAATGAAAAACTGTTTTTT. This encodes CAWRRTTNEKLFF.

The CDR3 here is CSSREGNYGYTF. The CDR3 nucleotides are TGCAGTTCACGAGAGGGTAACTATGGCTACACCTTC. The rearrangement links TRBV29-1 to TRBJ1-2; D unresolved. Germline values: CDR1 SQVTM, CDR2 ANQGSEA. This CDR3 is 12 amino acids long.

The V and J genes are TRBV10-1 and TRBJ2-2; the match to TRBD1 covers 8 bases. The germline CDR1 and CDR2 sequences are WNHNN and SYGVQD (reference sequence). CDR3 length: 16 residues. The junction had 6 bases not matched to a gene; V was cut back by 2 bases and J by 4 bases. The CDR3 coding sequence is TGCGCCAGCAGTGAGCTTGGACAGGGAGCCACCGGGGAGCTGTTTTTT. This encodes CASSELGQGATGELFF.

The chain links TRBV5-1 to TRBJ2-3; no clear D gene. The germline CDR1 and CDR2 sequences are SGHRS and YFSETQ. Trimming removed 4 bases at V and 6 bases at J, with 9 bases between. The CDR3 sequence is 12 residues long. The CDR3 sequence: CASSPDTDTQYF. In nucleotides, the CDR3 is TGCGCCAGCAGCCCAGACACGGATACGCAGTATTTT.

This chain joins TRBV13 and TRBJ2-5; TRBD2 agrees at 7 bases. The V gene end was trimmed by 5 bases and the J gene end by 2 bases; junction bases not matched to a gene: 11. This CDR3 is 16 amino acids long. Germline V lookup: CDR1 PRHDT, CDR2 FYEKMQ (reference sequence). CDR3 in amino acids: CASSPRGSGPQETQYF. Here the CDR3 DNA reads TGTGCCAGCAGCCCCCGGGGTAGCGGGCCACAAGAGACCCAGTACTTC.